This T cell receptor beta chain emerged from a study of brain T cells in children with intractable seizures. Overall study results and limits: Pre- and post-surgery blood differed in depth, so pre-surgery absences may be undersampling.

A word on this clone: Its antigen remains unidentified.

TCRdb keeps only in-frame clones here, not all; method: immunoSEQ multiplex PCR. The sample lists about 340,000 clones; nearly 95% were seen once. Time point defined: blood from clinic visit 5 months post-surgery; TSC patient then seizure free. Surgery cases with the highest brain T cell transcript signatures were chosen for sequencing. Pre-surgery treatment included at least one anti-epileptic drug. V trimming: 0 bases; J trimming: 5 bases; junction bases outside the gene matches: 2. This CDR3 comprises 14 residues. CDR1 and CDR2 (germline): SGHRS, YFSETQ. The sample was peripheral blood, taken more than 4 months after surgery. The chain recombines TRBV5-1 with TRBJ2-1; 7 bases are a match to TRBD2. The clonotype was recovered from a boy younger than two with tuberous sclerosis and intractable seizures. CDR3 coding DNA: TGCGCCAGCAGCTTGGACGGGGGGAACAATGAGCAGTTCTTC. It codes for CASSLDGGNNEQFF. The full variable domain, rest sourced from reference TRBV5-1 and TRBJ2-1, is KAGVTQTPRYLIKTRGQQVTLSCSPISGHRSVSWYQQTPGQGLQFLFEYFSETQRNKGNFPGRFSGRQFSNSRSEMNVSTLELGDSALYLCASSLDGGNNEQFFGPGTRLTVL.